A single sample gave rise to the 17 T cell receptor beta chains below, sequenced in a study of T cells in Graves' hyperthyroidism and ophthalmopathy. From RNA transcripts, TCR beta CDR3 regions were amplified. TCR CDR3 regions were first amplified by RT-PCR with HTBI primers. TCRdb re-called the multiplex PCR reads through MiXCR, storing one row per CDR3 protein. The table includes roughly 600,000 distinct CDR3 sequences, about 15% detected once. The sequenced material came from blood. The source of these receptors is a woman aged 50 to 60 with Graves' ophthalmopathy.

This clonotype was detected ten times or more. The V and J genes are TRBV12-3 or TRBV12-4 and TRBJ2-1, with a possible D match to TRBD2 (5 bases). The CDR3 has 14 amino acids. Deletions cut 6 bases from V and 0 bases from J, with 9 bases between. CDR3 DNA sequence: TGTGCCAGCAGCGGGGTAAGCTCCTACAATGAGCAGTTCTTC. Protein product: CASSGVSSYNEQFF.

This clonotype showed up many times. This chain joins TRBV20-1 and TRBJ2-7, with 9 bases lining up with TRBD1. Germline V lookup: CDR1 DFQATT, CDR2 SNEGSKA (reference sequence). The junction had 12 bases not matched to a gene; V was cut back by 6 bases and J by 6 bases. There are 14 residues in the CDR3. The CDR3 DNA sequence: TGCAGTGCCGGACGGACAGGGGATAACTCCGAGCAGTACTTC. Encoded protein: CSAGRTGDNSEQYF.

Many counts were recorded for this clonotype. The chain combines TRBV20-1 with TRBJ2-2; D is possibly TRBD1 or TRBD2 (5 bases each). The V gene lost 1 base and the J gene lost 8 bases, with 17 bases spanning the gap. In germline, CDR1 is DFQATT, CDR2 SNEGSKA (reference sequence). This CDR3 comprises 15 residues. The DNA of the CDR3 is TGCAGTGCTAGAGTTGGGGGTCTGGGTATGGGGGAGCTGTTTTTT. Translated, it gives CSARVGGLGMGELFF.

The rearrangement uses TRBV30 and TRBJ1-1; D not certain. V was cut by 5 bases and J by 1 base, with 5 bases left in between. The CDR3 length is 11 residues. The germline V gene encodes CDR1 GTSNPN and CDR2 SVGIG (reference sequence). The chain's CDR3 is CAWQGNTEAFF. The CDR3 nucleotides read TGTGCCTGGCAAGGGAACACTGAAGCTTTCTTT.

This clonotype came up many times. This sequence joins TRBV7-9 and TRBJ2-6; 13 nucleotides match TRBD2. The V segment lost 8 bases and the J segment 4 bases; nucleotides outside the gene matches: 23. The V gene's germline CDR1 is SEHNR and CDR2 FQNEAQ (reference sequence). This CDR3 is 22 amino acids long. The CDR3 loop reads CASPLEDRTGTSGTTGANVLTF. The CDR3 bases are TGTGCCAGCCCCCTCGAAGACAGAACCGGGACTAGCGGGACTACGGGGGCCAACGTCCTGACTTTC.

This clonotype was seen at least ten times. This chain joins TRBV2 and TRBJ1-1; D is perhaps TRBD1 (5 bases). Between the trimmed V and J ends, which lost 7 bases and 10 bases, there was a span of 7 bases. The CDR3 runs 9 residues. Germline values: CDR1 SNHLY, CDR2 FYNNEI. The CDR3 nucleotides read TGTGCCAGCAACCAGGGAGCTTTCTTT. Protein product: CASNQGAFF. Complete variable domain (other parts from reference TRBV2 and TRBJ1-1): EPEVTQTPSHQVTQMGQEVILRCVPISNHLYFYWYRQILGQKVEFLVSFYNNEISEKSEIFDDQFSVERPDGSNFTLKIRSTKLEDSAMYFCASNQGAFFGQGTRLTVV.

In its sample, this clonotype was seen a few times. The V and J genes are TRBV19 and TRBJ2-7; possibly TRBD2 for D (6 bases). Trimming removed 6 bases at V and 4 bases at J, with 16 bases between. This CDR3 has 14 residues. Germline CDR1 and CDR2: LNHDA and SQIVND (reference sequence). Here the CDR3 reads CASSPGGPGYEQYF. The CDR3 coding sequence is TGTGCCAGTAGCCCCGGGGGACCTGGATACGAGCAGTACTTC.

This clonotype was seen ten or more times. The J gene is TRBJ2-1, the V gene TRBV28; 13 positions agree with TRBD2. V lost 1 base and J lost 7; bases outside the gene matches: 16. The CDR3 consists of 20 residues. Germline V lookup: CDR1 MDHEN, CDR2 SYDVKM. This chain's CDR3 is CASSLLGGTSGKGGWNEQFF. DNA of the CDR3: TGTGCCAGCAGTTTATTGGGGGGGACTAGCGGGAAGGGAGGGTGGAATGAGCAGTTCTTC.

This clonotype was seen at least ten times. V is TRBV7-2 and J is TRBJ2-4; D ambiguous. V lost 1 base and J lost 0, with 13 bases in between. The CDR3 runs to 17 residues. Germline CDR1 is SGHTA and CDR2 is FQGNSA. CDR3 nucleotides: TGTGCCAGCAGCTTAGATCGGCAGAGGCTAGCCAAAAACATTCAGTACTTC. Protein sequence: CASSLDRQRLAKNIQYF.

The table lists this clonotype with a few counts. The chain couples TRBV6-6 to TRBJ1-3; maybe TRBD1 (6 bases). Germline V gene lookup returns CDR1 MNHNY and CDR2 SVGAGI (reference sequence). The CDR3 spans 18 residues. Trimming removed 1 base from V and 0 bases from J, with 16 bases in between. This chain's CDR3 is CASSYYGTSWNSGNTIYF. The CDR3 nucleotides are TGTGCCAGCAGTTACTACGGGACAAGCTGGAACTCTGGAAACACCATATATTTT.

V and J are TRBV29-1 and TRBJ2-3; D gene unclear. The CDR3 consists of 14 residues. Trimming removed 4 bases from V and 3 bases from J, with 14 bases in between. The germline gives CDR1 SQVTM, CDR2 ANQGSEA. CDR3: CSVGTPQATDTQYF. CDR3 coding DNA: TGCAGCGTTGGAACCCCTCAAGCAACAGATACGCAGTATTTT.

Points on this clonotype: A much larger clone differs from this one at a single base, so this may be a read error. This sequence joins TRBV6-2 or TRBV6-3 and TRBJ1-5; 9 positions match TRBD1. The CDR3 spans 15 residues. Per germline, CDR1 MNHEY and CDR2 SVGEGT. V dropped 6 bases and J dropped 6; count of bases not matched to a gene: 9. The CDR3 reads CASRGGQGNPQPQHF. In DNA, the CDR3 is TGTGCCAGCAGGGGGGGACAGGGAAATCCTCAGCCCCAGCATTTT.

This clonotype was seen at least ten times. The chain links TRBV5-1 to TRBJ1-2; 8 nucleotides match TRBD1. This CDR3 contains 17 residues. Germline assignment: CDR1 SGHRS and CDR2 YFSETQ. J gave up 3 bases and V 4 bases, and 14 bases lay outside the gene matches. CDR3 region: CASSQAIVQGDDYGYTF. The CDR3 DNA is TGCGCCAGCAGCCAGGCAATAGTACAGGGGGACGACTATGGCTACACCTTC.

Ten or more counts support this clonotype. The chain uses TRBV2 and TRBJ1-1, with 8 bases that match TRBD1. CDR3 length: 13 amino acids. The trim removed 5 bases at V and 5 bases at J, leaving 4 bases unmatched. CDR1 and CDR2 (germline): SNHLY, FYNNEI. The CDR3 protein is CASSTGGRTEAFF. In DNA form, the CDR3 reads TGTGCCAGCAGTACAGGGGGAAGGACTGAAGCTTTCTTT.

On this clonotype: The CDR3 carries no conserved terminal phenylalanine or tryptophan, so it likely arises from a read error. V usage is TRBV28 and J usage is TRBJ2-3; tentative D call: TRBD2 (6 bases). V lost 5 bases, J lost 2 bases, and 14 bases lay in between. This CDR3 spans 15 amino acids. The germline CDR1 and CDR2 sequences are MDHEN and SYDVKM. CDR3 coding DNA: TGTGCCAGCAGTCGACCGACGGGAGCCACAGATACGCAGTATCTT. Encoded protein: CASSRPTGATDTQYL.

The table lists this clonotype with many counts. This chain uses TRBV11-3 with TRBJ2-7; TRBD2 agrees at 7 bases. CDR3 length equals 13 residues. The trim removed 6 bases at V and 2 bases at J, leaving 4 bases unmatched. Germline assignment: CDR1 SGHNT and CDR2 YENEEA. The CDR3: CASREAGTYEQYF. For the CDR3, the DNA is TGTGCCAGCAGGGAAGCGGGGACCTACGAGCAGTACTTC.

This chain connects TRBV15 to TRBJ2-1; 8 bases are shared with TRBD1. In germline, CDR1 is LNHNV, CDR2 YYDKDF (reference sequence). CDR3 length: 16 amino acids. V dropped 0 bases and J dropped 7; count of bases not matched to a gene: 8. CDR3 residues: CATSRERGQGANEQFF. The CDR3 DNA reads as TGTGCCACCAGCAGAGAACGTGGGCAGGGGGCAAATGAGCAGTTCTTC.